The rows below give T cell receptor beta chains drawn from one sample of a study of cytomegalovirus exposure and HLA in healthy donors. Data came from immunoSEQ multiplex PCR; TCRdb stores just in-frame clones and leaves some out. The sample includes about 170,000 clones, about 72% of them seen just once. Input material: PBMCs. These receptors were obtained from a girl under 18 in good health and CMV-seronegative. The CDR3 runs from the conserved cysteine through the conserved F or W. Fields, in order: V gene, clone size, CDR3 protein. Not every row has a clone size; where given, it reads once, few, many or a size class.

V gene: TRBV11-2; clone size: -; CDR3 protein: CASSEQTGTFSYNEQFF
V gene: TRBV6-1; clone size: -; CDR3 protein: CATTDRGYEQYF
V gene: TRBV27; clone size: -; CDR3 protein: CASSFGQGNQPQHF
V gene: TRBV10-1; clone size: -; CDR3 protein: CASSVTGTLSPLHF
V gene: TRBV13; clone size: -; CDR3 protein: CASSEAEAGYTF
V gene: TRBV9; clone size: -; CDR3 protein: CASSPDRVGGYTF
V gene: TRBV6-1; clone size: once; CDR3 protein: CASSEAGRTNTGELFF
V gene: TRBV19; clone size: -; CDR3 protein: CASSPGVGVTNSPLHF
V gene: TRBV10-3; clone size: -; CDR3 protein: CAISAVTGHTEAFF
V gene: TRBV7-9; clone size: once; CDR3 protein: CASSLDAGGRGYTF
V gene: TRBV9; clone size: once; CDR3 protein: CASSPRGDTQYF
V gene: TRBV2; clone size: -; CDR3 protein: CASSTGADSPLHF
V gene: TRBV5-1; clone size: -; CDR3 protein: CASSLVDTGPIAEAFF
V gene: TRBV5-5; clone size: -; CDR3 protein: CASRMSGGADYGYTF
V gene: TRBV5-1; clone size: -; CDR3 protein: CASSPLDRLKNIQYF
V gene: TRBV11-2; clone size: -; CDR3 protein: CASSRDTNEQYF
V gene: TRBV6-1; clone size: -; CDR3 protein: CASRTGDGNEKLFF
V gene: TRBV5-6; clone size: few; CDR3 protein: CASSLARGGNQPQHF
V gene: TRBV29-1; clone size: -; CDR3 protein: CSVEHSIRGTQYF
V gene: TRBV19; clone size: -; CDR3 protein: CASNLEFDQPQHF
V gene: TRBV10-3; clone size: -; CDR3 protein: CASNGLASTGELFF
V gene: TRBV10-3; clone size: once; CDR3 protein: CAISEEARGHGYTF
V gene: TRBV2; clone size: -; CDR3 protein: CASTRQGSMNTEAFF
V gene: TRBV5-1; clone size: -; CDR3 protein: CASSYRYSLYEQYF
V gene: TRBV7-9; clone size: -; CDR3 protein: CASSLGSQPQHF
V gene: TRBV5-6; clone size: once; CDR3 protein: CASSHLAGDTYNEQFF
V gene: TRBV7-9; clone size: -; CDR3 protein: CASSLTDLGVEAFF
V gene: TRBV5-1; clone size: -; CDR3 protein: CASSASRGGHSYEQYF
V gene: TRBV7-9; clone size: -; CDR3 protein: CASSLEPGGYTF
V gene: TRBV19; clone size: -; CDR3 protein: CASSPDLWEKLFF
V gene: TRBV29-1; clone size: -; CDR3 protein: CSVNRGGSTDTQYF
V gene: TRBV18; clone size: -; CDR3 protein: CASSPGLAGVTGELFF
V gene: TRBV2; clone size: few; CDR3 protein: CASSVTQGTTEAFF
V gene: TRBV2; clone size: -; CDR3 protein: CASTMSVNTEAFF
V gene: TRBV6-1; clone size: -; CDR3 protein: CASFDRPGEQYF
V gene: TRBV5-1; clone size: -; CDR3 protein: CASSLIAGGETQYF
V gene: TRBV7-9; clone size: -; CDR3 protein: CASSPPRWYEQYF
V gene: TRBV12-5; clone size: -; CDR3 protein: CASGLRSGVENTEAFF
V gene: TRBV7-9; clone size: -; CDR3 protein: CASSFSDREAFF
V gene: TRBV7-3; clone size: -; CDR3 protein: CASSPGLSATYYNEQFF
V gene: TRBV19; clone size: few; CDR3 protein: CASTHKAGSEQFF
V gene: TRBV6-1; clone size: -; CDR3 protein: CASSPPGSSAFF
V gene: TRBV7-6; clone size: -; CDR3 protein: CASSFGQGERGYTF
V gene: TRBV6-1; clone size: -; CDR3 protein: CASRTGINYGYTF
V gene: TRBV30; clone size: few; CDR3 protein: CAWSVRGTGMYEQYF
V gene: TRBV30; clone size: -; CDR3 protein: CAWSVGQWDYGYTF
V gene: TRBV19; clone size: -; CDR3 protein: CASSMGQLNQPQHF
V gene: TRBV6-5; clone size: -; CDR3 protein: CASSYSSQGRSEKLFF
V gene: TRBV4-1; clone size: -; CDR3 protein: CASSQPTGNQPQHF
V gene: TRBV27; clone size: -; CDR3 protein: CASSPATETYEQYF
V gene: TRBV5-1; clone size: -; CDR3 protein: CASSLPTGTEAFF
V gene: TRBV15; clone size: -; CDR3 protein: CATRGGANEQFF
V gene: TRBV9; clone size: -; CDR3 protein: CASSIGTAANTEAFF
V gene: TRBV29-1; clone size: -; CDR3 protein: CSARDTSYEQYF
V gene: TRBV19; clone size: -; CDR3 protein: CASSILFGGKLFF
V gene: TRBV6-1; clone size: once; CDR3 protein: CASSILGGNNQPQHF
V gene: TRBV6-1; clone size: -; CDR3 protein: CASSYGGRMSSPLHF
V gene: TRBV29-1; clone size: -; CDR3 protein: CSVEDHNRGVDPYGYTF
V gene: TRBV19; clone size: few; CDR3 protein: CASSQISSGGYTF
V gene: TRBV14; clone size: -; CDR3 protein: CASSQDLSAAEAFF